One and the same sample provided the 30 T cell receptor beta chains below, sequenced in a study of CD8 T cells in Susac syndrome. Reverse transcription used about 0.45 to 1 ug RNA and random hexamers. TCRdb recomputed calls from the immunoSEQ multiplex PCR reads with MiXCR, one row per CDR3 protein. The sample records roughly 150,000 distinct CDR3 sequences, approximately 95% being singletons. Input material: CD8+ T cells from PBMCs. The receptors originated from a human donor with Susac syndrome.

As for this clonotype: Germline and junction disagree at one end, which may indicate a read error. This chain connects TRBV7-7 to TRBJ2-2, with a possible D match to TRBD1 (6 bases). The germline V gene has CDR1 SSHAT and CDR2 FNYEAQ (reference sequence). The CDR3 has 15 residues. CDR3 sequence (DNA): TGTGCTAGCAGCCCACACGGGACATACACCGGGGAGCTGTTTTTT. Amino acid sequence: CASSPHGTYTGELFF.

The V gene is TRBV5-1, the J gene TRBJ2-1, with D possibly being TRBD2 (5 bases). Trimming pared 6 bases from V and 4 bases from J, leaving 20 bases between. This CDR3 comprises 16 residues. Germline-derived CDR1 and CDR2 are SGHRS and YFSETQ. The CDR3 region is CASTLLGGGPYNEQFF. The CDR3 DNA reads TGCGCCAGCACCCTTCTAGGCGGAGGACCGTACAATGAGCAGTTCTTC.

This sequence joins TRBV27 and TRBJ2-1; D gene ambiguous. The ends were cut back, 8 bases at V and 8 bases at J, with 10 bases in the middle. This CDR3 is built from 11 residues. Germline values: CDR1 MNHEY, CDR2 SMNVEV (reference sequence). CDR3 amino acids: CASPWCYEQFF. CDR3 nucleotides: TGTGCCAGCCCCTGGTGTTATGAGCAGTTCTTC.

The chain links TRBV4-1 to TRBJ2-3, with 10 bases identical to TRBD2. The CDR3 runs 17 residues. V was clipped by 2 bases and J by 2 bases; unmatched bases: 7. Germline CDR1 and CDR2: MGHRA and YSYEKL. Here the CDR3 DNA reads TGCGCCAGCAGCCAAAGAACTACTAGCGGGACCACAGATACGCAGTATTTT. Translated, it gives CASSQRTTSGTTDTQYF.

The gene calls are TRBV20-1 and TRBJ2-5; TRBD2 matches at 14 bases. V shed 5 bases and J 5 bases; nucleotides not matched to a gene: 13. This CDR3 is 17 amino acids long. CDR1 DFQATT and CDR2 SNEGSKA come from the germline V gene (reference sequence). Here the CDR3 reads CSAPRLAGGPMSETQYF. The CDR3 region has the DNA TGCAGTGCTCCGAGACTAGCGGGAGGGCCTATGTCGGAGACCCAGTACTTC.

The CDR3 sequence is CATRQGTPGELFF. The CDR3 DNA reads TGTGCCACCCGACAGGGGACCCCCGGGGAGCTGTTTTTT. The chain combines TRBV5-6 with TRBJ2-2, with TRBD1 identical over 8 bases. This CDR3 spans 13 amino acids. V was pared by 9 bases and J by 6 bases, with 7 bases of the junction left unmatched. Germline CDR1 SGHDT, CDR2 YYEEEE.

CDR3 sequence: CASSSPGQGIDTQYF. Written as DNA, the CDR3 is TGTGCCAGCAGCTCTCCGGGACAGGGGATAGATACGCAGTATTTT. The chain recombines TRBV5-6 with TRBJ2-3, with 10 bases matching TRBD1. The CDR3 length is 15 residues. The germline gives CDR1 SGHDT, CDR2 YYEEEE. V lost 3 bases to trimming and J lost 5 bases; unmatched junction nucleotides: 6.

The rearrangement uses TRBV20-1 and TRBJ2-3, with D tentatively TRBD2 (6 bases). Trimming left V 3 bases short and J 0 bases short, with 13 bases between. The CDR3 runs to 15 residues. Germline CDR1 DFQATT, CDR2 SNEGSKA (reference sequence). CDR3 protein: CSASLADFSTDTQYF. The CDR3 region has the DNA TGCAGTGCTAGTTTAGCGGACTTTAGCACAGATACGCAGTATTTT.

The V and J genes are TRBV20-1 and TRBJ2-7; the D gene is possibly TRBD2 (6 bases). Germline V gene data show CDR1 as DFQATT and CDR2 as SNEGSKA (reference sequence). V was shortened by 5 bases and J by 3 bases, with 17 bases between the two germline ends. The CDR3 runs to 14 residues. CDR3 nucleotide sequence: TGCAGTGCTCCTGATACTAGCCTGGGCTACGAGCAGTACTTC. It translates to CSAPDTSLGYEQYF.

The chain recombines TRBV5-6 with TRBJ2-1, with 7 bases identical to TRBD1. The CDR3 totals 14 residues. V lost 0 bases and J lost 4; bases outside the gene matches: 1. Looked up from germline, CDR1 is SGHDT and CDR2 is YYEEEE. CDR3 residues: CASSLGTGYNEQFF. CDR3 nucleotide sequence: TGTGCCAGCAGCTTGGGGACAGGATACAATGAGCAGTTCTTC.

The chain carries TRBV30 and TRBJ1-5; D uncertain. This CDR3 comprises 13 residues. The ends were cut back, 0 bases at V and 6 bases at J, with 9 bases in the middle. CDR1 and CDR2 (germline): GTSNPN, SVGIG (reference sequence). CDR3 in DNA: TGTGCCTGGAGTGTACCGCTCGGTCAGCCCCAGCATTTT. The encoded protein is CAWSVPLGQPQHF. The full variable domain, with the rest looked up from reference TRBV30 and TRBJ1-5, is SQTIHQWPATLVQPVGSPLSLECTVEGTSNPNLYWYRQAAGRGLQLLFYSVGIGQISSEVPQNLSASRPQDRQFILSSKKLLLSDSGFYLCAWSVPLGQPQHFGDGTRLSIL.

The chain carries TRBV27 and TRBJ1-1; 7 nucleotides agree with TRBD1. V lost 6 bases to trimming and J lost 3 bases; unmatched junction nucleotides: 7. This CDR3 has 14 residues. CDR1 and CDR2 (germline): MNHEY, SMNVEV (reference sequence). CDR3 loop: CASSSRQGDTEAFF. The CDR3, as DNA: TGTGCCAGCAGCTCCAGACAGGGCGACACTGAAGCTTTCTTT.

This clonotype was detected once. The gene calls are TRBV5-1 and TRBJ2-5; D call uncertain. The germline V gene encodes CDR1 SGHRS and CDR2 YFSETQ. V was shortened by 4 bases and J by 2 bases, with 9 bases between the two germline ends. The CDR3 extends over 13 amino acids. The CDR3 DNA follows: TGCGCCAGCAGCCCTGGTGCACAAGAGACCCAGTACTTC. Its translation: CASSPGAQETQYF.

This clonotype was observed a single time. The V and J genes are TRBV5-6 and TRBJ2-1, with D possibly TRBD2 on 5 matching bases. Germline V gives CDR1 SGHDT, CDR2 YYEEEE. Trimming shortened V by 0 bases and J by 3 bases, and 10 bases separated the two germline ends. The CDR3 length is 15 residues. CDR3 loop: CASSLVGADYNEQFF. The CDR3 nucleotides are TGTGCCAGCAGCTTGGTGGGAGCGGACTACAATGAGCAGTTCTTC.

The CDR3 reads CAIIADYEQYF. The CDR3 DNA reads as TGTGCCATCATAGCTGACTACGAGCAGTACTTC. The rearrangement joins TRBV10-3 to TRBJ2-7; D not resolved. The CDR3 is 11 amino acids. Germline CDR1 ENHRY, CDR2 SYGVKD. V dropped 7 bases and J dropped 3 bases, with 7 bases sitting between them.

V gene TRBV9 combines with J gene TRBJ2-2, with 9 bases lining up with TRBD2. The CDR3 sequence is 16 residues long. Germline V gene lookup returns CDR1 SGDLS and CDR2 YYNGEE. V dropped 3 bases and J dropped 6; count of bases not matched to a gene: 9. The CDR3 region has the DNA TGTGCCAGCAGCGCTGGGGGGGGACTAGCAGCCGGGGAGCTGTTTTTT. Amino acids: CASSAGGGLAAGELFF.

The CDR3 protein is CASSLLGGSGNEQYF. Written as DNA, the CDR3 is TGTGCCAGCAGCTTACTTGGCGGGAGTGGCAACGAGCAGTACTTC. This chain joins TRBV7-9 and TRBJ2-7; 7 bases agree with TRBD2. CDR1 is SEHNR, CDR2 FQNEAQ, per germline (reference sequence). V lost 2 bases, J lost 5 bases, and 9 bases stayed unmatched. CDR3 size: 15 residues.

V gene TRBV20-1 combines with J gene TRBJ2-3; 11 positions match TRBD1. Germline CDR1 is DFQATT and CDR2 is SNEGSKA (reference sequence). This CDR3 has 16 amino acids. Trimming at V came to 4 bases and at J to 4 bases, leaving 10 bases not matched to a gene. The CDR3 DNA reads as TGCAGTGCTAAGCCGGACAGGGGGCCCCGAGCAGATACGCAGTATTTT. Protein product: CSAKPDRGPRADTQYF.

V is TRBV7-9 and J is TRBJ1-3; maybe TRBD1 (5 bases). The CDR3 consists of 14 residues. V was cut by 11 bases and J by 0 bases, with 14 bases left in between. Germline V gene sequence: CDR1 SEHNR, CDR2 FQNEAQ (reference sequence). The CDR3 nucleotides are TGTGCCGGTGTAGGGGCTAGCTCTGGAAACACCATATATTTT. This translates into CAGVGASSGNTIYF.

V and J are TRBV27 and TRBJ1-1; no definite D call. Germline CDR1 MNHEY, CDR2 SMNVEV (reference sequence). Trimming took 2 bases from V and 0 from J, leaving 4 bases between them. The CDR3 extends over 13 amino acids. CDR3 region: CASSLAMNTEAFF. CDR3 nucleotide sequence: TGTGCCAGCAGTTTAGCAATGAACACTGAAGCTTTCTTT.

V usage is TRBV6-5 and J usage is TRBJ1-1; D remains ambiguous. This CDR3 is 13 amino acids long. The V gene's germline CDR1 is MNHEY and CDR2 SVGAGI. Between the trimmed V and J ends, which lost 5 bases and 0 bases, there was a span of 7 bases. The CDR3 DNA is TGTGCCAGCAGTAATCTAGTGAACACTGAAGCTTTCTTT. As protein: CASSNLVNTEAFF.

The rearrangement links TRBV27 to TRBJ1-5; TRBD1 matches 8 bases. V gave up 3 bases and J gave up 3 bases; unmatched junction bases: 1. Germline CDR1 reads MNHEY; CDR2 reads SMNVEV (reference sequence). The length of the CDR3 is 14 residues. As DNA, the CDR3 is TGTGCCAGCAGTTTGGGACAGGTCAATCAGCCCCAGCATTTT. Its translation is CASSLGQVNQPQHF.

This clonotype was seen just once. One junction end disagrees with the germline gene, perhaps due to a read error. The genes are TRBV19 and TRBJ1-1; D is ambiguous. The CDR3 spans 12 residues. Germline V CDR1 and CDR2: LNHDA, SQIVND (reference sequence). CDR3 sequence (DNA): TGTGCCAGTGTACGGTCGAACGCTGAAGCTTTCTTT. It codes for CASVRSNAEAFF.

The V gene is TRBV20-1, the J gene TRBJ1-1; D ambiguous. Trimming cost V 2 bases and J 0 bases, with 4 bases left between them. The CDR3 is made up of 12 amino acids. Germline CDR1 DFQATT, CDR2 SNEGSKA (reference sequence). The CDR3 protein is CSARLVNTEAFF. For the CDR3, the DNA is TGCAGTGCTAGATTGGTGAACACTGAAGCTTTCTTT.

CDR3 residues: CAWSVQTDQPQHF. In DNA form, the CDR3 reads TGTGCCTGGAGTGTACAGACCGATCAGCCCCAGCATTTT. This chain joins TRBV30 and TRBJ1-5; no reliable D call. The CDR3 is made up of 13 amino acids. Germline V gene data show CDR1 as GTSNPN and CDR2 as SVGIG (reference sequence). Trimming took 0 bases from V and 5 from J, leaving 8 bases between them. The whole variable domain, remainder taken from reference TRBV30 and TRBJ1-5, is SQTIHQWPATLVQPVGSPLSLECTVEGTSNPNLYWYRQAAGRGLQLLFYSVGIGQISSEVPQNLSASRPQDRQFILSSKKLLLSDSGFYLCAWSVQTDQPQHFGDGTRLSIL.

V is TRBV27 and J is TRBJ2-5; D gene ambiguous. The CDR3 contains 13 residues. Germline assignment: CDR1 MNHEY and CDR2 SMNVEV (reference sequence). With 6 bases removed from V and 1 base from J, the gap between germline ends came to 9 bases. The CDR3: CASSLDTQETQYF. Here the CDR3 DNA reads TGTGCCAGCAGCCTTGACACCCAAGAGACCCAGTACTTC.

V and J are TRBV28 and TRBJ2-1; D not resolved. The CDR3 covers 14 residues. CDR1 and CDR2 (germline): MDHEN, SYDVKM. V was cut by 2 bases and J by 0 bases, with 5 bases left in between. The CDR3 region has the DNA TGTGCCAGCAGTTTACAGCTCTCCTACAATGAGCAGTTCTTC. This codes for CASSLQLSYNEQFF.

CDR3 sequence: CASSLGLAGGDYEQYF. In DNA, the CDR3 is TGTGCCAGCAGCTTAGGACTAGCGGGAGGGGACTACGAGCAGTACTTC. The chain carries TRBV11-1 and TRBJ2-7; 14 bases match TRBD2. The CDR3 is made up of 16 amino acids. The germline V gene has CDR1 SGHAT and CDR2 FQDESV (reference sequence). Trimming at V came to 1 base and at J to 3 bases, leaving 2 bases not matched to a gene.

The chain couples TRBV11-2 to TRBJ2-7; D not resolved. V was cut by 0 bases and J by 3 bases, with 15 bases left in between. The germline V gene encodes CDR1 SGHAT and CDR2 FQNNGV. This CDR3 contains 16 residues. The CDR3 here is CASSLEPRGPLYEQYF. The CDR3 region has the DNA TGTGCCAGCAGCTTAGAGCCCCGTGGGCCTCTCTACGAGCAGTACTTC.

The chain recombines TRBV6-2 or TRBV6-3 with TRBJ2-7, with 11 bases that match TRBD2. The V segment lost 6 bases and the J segment 0 bases; nucleotides outside the gene matches: 4. The germline gives CDR1 MNHEY, CDR2 SVGEGT. There are 15 residues in the CDR3. The CDR3 loop is CASRPGTSGSYEQYF. CDR3 bases: TGTGCCAGCAGACCCGGGACTAGCGGCTCCTACGAGCAGTACTTC.